Presented here are 32 T cell receptor beta chains from one specimen sequenced in a study of PD-1 blockade in classical Hodgkin lymphoma. Libraries were prepared by immunoSEQ multiplex PCR; TCRdb keeps only in-frame clonotypes and omits some of them. The profile shows about 19,000 clones, about 88% of them singletons. Described time point: cycle 4 day 1 (C4D1), after about 6 weeks of nivolumab. All patients relapsed after autologous stem cell transplantation, and brentuximab vedotin exposure varied. CD8+ T cells were isolated from thawed PBMCs by magnetic negative selection. The source was CD8+ T cells from blood, collected before the fourth cycle of nivolumab. The receptors were gathered from a human donor with classical Hodgkin lymphoma.

CDR3 loop: CASSLKRQLPNEQFF. As DNA, the CDR3 is TGTGCCAGCAGTTTGAAGAGGCAGCTACCAAATGAGCAGTTCTTC. The rearrangement links TRBV27 to TRBJ2-1, with D unresolved. V was trimmed by 3 bases and J by 7 bases, leaving 16 bases between them. The CDR3 totals 15 residues. The germline V gene has CDR1 MNHEY and CDR2 SMNVEV (reference sequence).

The V gene is TRBV30, the J gene TRBJ2-2, with unresolved D. Trimming pared 2 bases from V and 0 bases from J, leaving 4 bases between. CDR1 and CDR2 from the germline V gene are GTSNPN and SVGIG (reference sequence). The CDR3 is made up of 13 amino acids. CDR3 amino acids: CAWSLANTGELFF. Written as DNA, the CDR3 is TGTGCCTGGAGTTTGGCGAACACCGGGGAGCTGTTTTTT.

Here the CDR3 reads CASTDPQREGAYNEQFF. In nucleotides, the CDR3 is TGTGCCAGCACCGACCCCCAGCGGGAGGGTGCATACAATGAGCAGTTCTTC. The V and J genes are TRBV6-7 and TRBJ2-1; 10 bases line up with TRBD2. TRBV6-7 is treated as an ORF (open reading frame) with a function not yet certain. V lost 7 bases and J lost 4; bases outside the gene matches: 13. The length of the CDR3 is 17 residues.

The rearrangement links TRBV27 to TRBJ2-1, with TRBD1 matching 10 bases. The V and J ends lost 6 bases and 6 bases, in that order; junction bases with no gene match: 11. The CDR3 length is 16 residues. CDR1 MNHEY and CDR2 SMNVEV come from the germline V gene (reference sequence). This CDR3 is CASSPPPRTGGNEQFF. In nucleotides, the CDR3 is TGTGCCAGCAGCCCTCCCCCCCGGACAGGGGGCAATGAGCAGTTCTTC.

The chain joins TRBV9 to TRBJ2-1, with TRBD1 matching 7 bases. Per the germline V gene, CDR1 is SGDLS and CDR2 is YYNGEE. V dropped 3 bases and J dropped 7; count of bases not matched to a gene: 1. There are 12 residues in the CDR3. CDR3 amino acids: CASSEQGNEQFF. CDR3 bases: TGTGCCAGCAGCGAACAGGGGAATGAGCAGTTCTTC.

The rearrangement links TRBV19 to TRBJ2-1, with 9 bases lining up with TRBD2. V trimming: 6 bases; J trimming: 9 bases; junction bases outside the gene matches: 12. The germline CDR1 and CDR2 sequences are LNHDA and SQIVND (reference sequence). CDR3 size: 15 residues. CDR3 DNA sequence: TGTGCCAGTAGCCCCGCGGGGGGGCTGTATTTTGAGCAGTTCTTC. It is translated as CASSPAGGLYFEQFF.

The J gene is TRBJ2-5, the V gene TRBV7-9; D is undetermined. Gene TRBJ2-7 matches the end of the DNA better, so the J call may be wrong. The CDR3 has 12 amino acids. Germline V gives CDR1 SEHNR, CDR2 FQNEAQ (reference sequence). This CDR3 reads CASSPARAEQYF. In DNA form, the CDR3 reads TGTGCCAGCAGCCCTGCCCGAGCCGAGCAGTACTTC.

V and J are TRBV18 and TRBJ1-6; D is uncertain. Between the trimmed V and J ends, which lost 8 bases and 14 bases, there was a span of 22 bases. Germline lookup yields CDR1 KGHSH and CDR2 LQKENI. CDR3 length equals 14 residues. The CDR3 sequence: CASQKDSGVPALHF. The CDR3 DNA is TGTGCCAGCCAGAAGGACTCAGGCGTCCCGGCCCTCCACTTT.

This chain links TRBV12-5 with TRBJ1-2; possible D gene TRBD1, 5 bases. CDR3 length: 16 residues. Germline lookup yields CDR1 LGHNT and CDR2 FRNRAP. V dropped 1 base and J dropped 3 bases, with 15 bases sitting between them. CDR3: CASGLAGPGLHYGYTF. CDR3 coding DNA: TGTGCTAGTGGTTTGGCCGGACCGGGACTTCACTATGGCTACACCTTC.

The genes are TRBV21-1 and TRBJ2-1; TRBD1, the table's D call, lacks a check against the DNA. TRBV21-1 is marked as a pseudogene. CDR3 size: 16 residues. The CDR3 nucleotides read TGTGCCAGCAGCAAACTGATGCGGACAGGGGGTCGTGAGCAGTTCTTC. Translated: CASSKLMRTGGREQFF.

The CDR3 DNA reads as TGTGCCAGCAGCCCTGGGACAGGGGGGGACTATGGCTACACCTTC. Protein sequence: CASSPGTGGDYGYTF. This chain uses TRBV14 with TRBJ1-2, with TRBD1 matching 11 bases. The CDR3 runs to 15 residues. Looked up from germline, CDR1 is SGHDN and CDR2 is FVKESK. Trimming removed 4 bases from V and 3 bases from J; junction bases left unmatched: 4.

The chain joins TRBV29-1 to TRBJ2-2, with a tentative D call TRBD1 (6 bases). Germline V CDR1 and CDR2: SQVTM, ANQGSEA. CDR3 length: 18 amino acids. Trimming took off 5 bases at V and 2 bases at J, with 24 bases between the two ends. This chain's CDR3 is CSVRKQGIGSSNTGELFF. The CDR3 coding sequence is TGCAGCGTTCGAAAACAGGGCATAGGGAGTAGTAACACCGGGGAGCTGTTTTTT.

V gene TRBV18 combines with J gene TRBJ1-2; 9 nucleotides match TRBD1. CDR3 length: 17 amino acids. Germline trimming cut 3 bases from V and 4 bases from J; bases unmatched to any gene: 12. Per germline, CDR1 KGHSH and CDR2 LQKENI. The CDR3 loop is CASSPPIRQGDPYGYTF. The CDR3 DNA reads TGTGCCAGCTCACCCCCCATTAGACAGGGGGATCCCTATGGCTACACCTTC.

This chain links TRBV2 with TRBJ1-1; D may be TRBD1 (5 bases). The CDR3 spans 18 residues. The germline CDR1 and CDR2 sequences are SNHLY and FYNNEI. V shed 1 base and J shed 3 bases, with 21 bases lying between them. CDR3 DNA sequence: TGTGCCAGCAGTGAAGACGGGCCAGGGATGATGTGGGACACTGAAGCTTTCTTT. Protein sequence: CASSEDGPGMMWDTEAFF.

CDR3 region: CAWRREPATQETQYF. For the CDR3, the DNA is TGTGCCTGGAGGCGGGAGCCAGCAACCCAAGAGACCCAGTACTTC. The chain employs TRBV30 and TRBJ2-5; 7 positions match TRBD2. Germline lookup yields CDR1 GTSNPN and CDR2 SVGIG (reference sequence). This CDR3 has 15 residues. V was clipped by 3 bases and J by 1 base; unmatched bases: 8.

The chain recombines TRBV6-5 with TRBJ2-1; D uncertain. Trimming stripped 1 base from V and 7 bases from J, with 14 bases between. Germline loops: CDR1 MNHEY, CDR2 SVGAGI. CDR3 length: 15 amino acids. CDR3 protein: CASSYFERGNNEQFF. DNA for the CDR3: TGTGCCAGCAGTTACTTCGAGCGTGGGAATAATGAGCAGTTCTTC.

This clone has a single count. The chain joins TRBV29-1 to TRBJ1-2, with TRBD1 matching 7 bases. Per the germline V gene, CDR1 is SQVTM and CDR2 is ANQGSEA. The junction had 2 bases not matched to a gene; V was cut back by 3 bases and J by 1 base. The CDR3 length is 13 residues. The CDR3 protein is CSVDGTDNYGYTF. CDR3 coding DNA: TGCAGCGTTGACGGGACAGATAACTATGGCTACACCTTC. Using reference TRBV29-1 and TRBJ1-2 for the parts outside the CDR3, the full variable domain is SAVISQKPSRDICQRGTSLTIQCQVDSQVTMMFWYRQQPGQSLTLIATANQGSEATYESGFVIDKFPISRPNLTFSTLTVSNMSPEDSSIYLCSVDGTDNYGYTFGSGTRLTVV.

The CDR3 here is CASRQGGRTYEQYF. The CDR3 DNA sequence: TGTGCCAGCCGTCAGGGGGGACGGACCTACGAGCAGTACTTC. The gene calls are TRBV6-5 and TRBJ2-7; tentatively, D is TRBD1 (7 bases). This CDR3 region has 14 residues. CDR1 is MNHEY, CDR2 SVGAGI, per germline. V shed 8 bases and J shed 2 bases, with 16 bases lying between them.

The rearrangement links TRBV7-9 to TRBJ1-4; D perhaps matches TRBD1 (6 bases). V was trimmed by 2 bases and J by 3 bases, leaving 16 bases between them. Germline-derived CDR1 and CDR2 are SEHNR and FQNEAQ (reference sequence). The CDR3 runs to 17 residues. CDR3 bases: TGTGCCAGCAGCTTAACACAGGGAATTGCCGCTAATGAAAAACTGTTTTTT. It specifies CASSLTQGIAANEKLFF.

The rearrangement uses TRBV4-1 and TRBJ2-1, with a tentative D call TRBD1 (5 bases). V was cut by 1 base and J by 4 bases, with 8 bases left in between. Germline CDR1 is MGHRA and CDR2 is YSYEKL. There are 14 residues in the CDR3. CDR3 amino acids: CASSQGQTYNEQFF. For the CDR3, the DNA is TGCGCCAGCAGCCAAGGACAGACGTACAATGAGCAGTTCTTC.

The gene calls are TRBV29-1 and TRBJ2-7; 10 bases align to TRBD2. CDR3 length: 14 residues. Trimming at V came to 4 bases and at J to 1 base, leaving 4 bases not matched to a gene. Looked up from germline, CDR1 is SQVTM and CDR2 is ANQGSEA. The CDR3 spells CSVVLAGPSYEQYF. CDR3 DNA: TGCAGCGTTGTACTAGCGGGACCTTCCTACGAGCAGTACTTC.

The CDR3 DNA sequence: TGTGCCAGCAGCTTAATTCGGAATCAGAACACTGAAGCTTTCTTT. Its translation: CASSLIRNQNTEAFF. The V gene is TRBV7-3, the J gene TRBJ1-1; D is uncertain. Deletions cut 1 base from V and 1 base from J, with 10 bases between. This CDR3 is 15 amino acids long. CDR1 and CDR2 from the germline V gene are SGHTA and FQGTGA.

The table lists this clone with a count of one. The V and J genes are TRBV5-1 and TRBJ1-6, with 11 bases that match TRBD1. Germline values: CDR1 SGHRS, CDR2 YFSETQ. Trimming took 4 bases from V and 7 from J; bases not matched to a gene: 1. The CDR3 has 14 amino acids. CDR3 region: CASSRTGGNSPLHF. The DNA of the CDR3 is TGCGCCAGCAGCAGGACAGGGGGCAATTCACCCCTCCACTTT.

The genes are TRBV6-1 and TRBJ2-7, with TRBD1 identical over 11 bases. Looked up from germline, CDR1 is MNHNS and CDR2 is SASEGT. This CDR3 has 14 residues. Trimming cost V 4 bases and J 3 bases; bases outside gene matches: 2. CDR3 DNA: TGTGCCAGCAGTGTGGACAGGGGGCACTACGAGCAGTACTTC. Its protein product is CASSVDRGHYEQYF.

The chain uses TRBV7-9 and TRBJ1-1, with TRBD1 matching over 9 bases. J lost 1 base, V lost 4 bases, and 4 bases had no gene match. The germline CDR1 and CDR2 sequences are SEHNR and FQNEAQ (reference sequence). The length of the CDR3 is 15 residues. CDR3 coding DNA: TGTGCCAGCAGCTCACAGGGGGCCCGGAACACTGAAGCTTTCTTT. Its translation: CASSSQGARNTEAFF.

The rearrangement joins TRBV27 to TRBJ1-2; perhaps TRBD1 as D (5 bases). Germline CDR1 and CDR2: MNHEY and SMNVEV (reference sequence). With 6 bases removed from V and 6 bases from J, the gap between germline ends came to 17 bases. The CDR3 runs 14 residues. In DNA, the CDR3 is TGTGCCAGCAGCACCGGGACCTTCGGCCATGGCTACACCTTC. This sequence encodes CASSTGTFGHGYTF.

The chain recombines TRBV7-9 with TRBJ2-3; D perhaps matches TRBD2 (5 bases). The CDR3 runs 14 residues. Trimming took 4 bases from V and 6 from J, leaving 14 bases between them. Germline V gene sequence: CDR1 SEHNR, CDR2 FQNEAQ (reference sequence). This CDR3 is CASSSARRGDTQYF. For the CDR3, the DNA is TGTGCCAGCAGCTCCGCGCGCCGAGGGGATACGCAGTATTTT.

The CDR3 DNA is TGTGCCTGGAGTACCGGGACAGGGTCCTACGAGCAGTACTTC. Translating it yields CAWSTGTGSYEQYF. The chain links TRBV30 to TRBJ2-7, with TRBD1 identical over 9 bases. Germline CDR1 is GTSNPN and CDR2 is SVGIG (reference sequence). Losses at the gene ends were 2 bases for V and 1 base for J; bases not matched to a gene: 3. The CDR3 is 14 amino acids.

The genes are TRBV5-4 and TRBJ1-1; D is undetermined. The V and J ends lost 2 bases and 1 base respectively, with 12 bases between them. The CDR3 is 15 amino acids. CDR1 SGHNT and CDR2 YYREEE come from the germline V gene (reference sequence). The CDR3 sequence: CASSLGVQGNTEAFF. The CDR3 bases are TGTGCCAGCAGCTTAGGTGTTCAAGGGAACACTGAAGCTTTCTTT.

This chain uses TRBV7-9 with TRBJ1-1, with a weak D call TRBD1 (6 bases). This CDR3 contains 14 residues. Germline values: CDR1 SEHNR, CDR2 FQNEAQ (reference sequence). Trimming stripped 1 base from V and 9 bases from J, with 15 bases between. The CDR3 protein is CASSLDREYEKAFF. In DNA form, the CDR3 reads TGTGCCAGCAGCTTAGACAGGGAGTACGAAAAAGCTTTCTTT.

The chain employs TRBV29-1 and TRBJ1-2; 10 positions agree with TRBD1. The CDR3 consists of 18 residues. With 0 bases clipped from V and 1 base from J, the junction kept 11 bases outside the gene matches. Germline CDR1 reads SQVTM; CDR2 reads ANQGSEA. In nucleotides, the CDR3 is TGCAGCGTTGAAGATCGGGGGACAGGGGACGACTTTAACTATGGCTACACCTTC. Amino acids: CSVEDRGTGDDFNYGYTF. Supplemented by reference TRBV29-1 and TRBJ1-2, the full variable domain reads SAVISQKPSRDICQRGTSLTIQCQVDSQVTMMFWYRQQPGQSLTLIATANQGSEATYESGFVIDKFPISRPNLTFSTLTVSNMSPEDSSIYLCSVEDRGTGDDFNYGYTFGSGTRLTVV.

This chain uses TRBV7-2 with TRBJ2-1, with 7 bases fitting TRBD2. The ends lost 2 bases at V and 11 bases at J; junction bases unmatched: 15. The CDR3 is 16 residues long. Germline V gene lookup returns CDR1 SGHTA and CDR2 FQGNSA. The CDR3 loop reads CASSLPSGTTTMKQFF. The CDR3 nucleotides read TGTGCCAGCAGCTTACCTAGCGGTACAACTACAATGAAGCAGTTCTTC.